These T cell receptor beta chains were read from a single sample in a study of blood T cell repertoires in COVID-19. Data came from immunoSEQ multiplex PCR; TCRdb stores just in-frame clones and leaves some out. The profile covers nearly 250,000 clones, with roughly 86% appearing a single time and 2% to 2.5% taken by the ten largest. Input material: PBMCs or T cells enriched from blood (not recorded which). These receptors all come from a woman between 50 and 59 years old who had recovered from COVID-19. The CDR3 runs from the conserved cysteine through the conserved F or W. Each record gives: CDR3 protein, CDR3 DNA, V gene, J gene, D gene. D genes are given only for firm matches.

CDR3aa: CASSKTSGTDTQYF
CDR3nt: TGTGCCAGCAGCAAAACTAGCGGTACAGATACGCAGTATTTT
v_gene: TRBV6-5
j_gene: TRBJ2-3
d_gene: TRBD2

CDR3aa: CASSQDRANGELFF
CDR3nt: TGTGCCAGCAGCCAAGACAGGGCGAACGGGGAGCTGTTTTTT
v_gene: TRBV4-2
j_gene: TRBJ2-2
d_gene: .

CDR3aa: CATTLGQTSTDTQYF
CDR3nt: TGTGCCACGACCCTCGGACAGACTAGCACAGATACGCAGTATTTT
v_gene: TRBV7-2
j_gene: TRBJ2-3
d_gene: .

CDR3aa: CSVELGAGTGVGNTIYF
CDR3nt: TGCAGCGTTGAACTAGGGGCTGGGACAGGGGTCGGAAACACCATATATTTT
v_gene: TRBV29-1
j_gene: TRBJ1-3
d_gene: TRBD1

CDR3aa: CASSPSDSPLHF
CDR3nt: TGTGCCAGCAGCCCGTCGGATTCACCCCTCCACTTT
v_gene: TRBV6-5
j_gene: TRBJ1-6
d_gene: .

CDR3aa: CASSLPGTGGMTGELFF
CDR3nt: TGTGCCAGCAGTTTACCGGGGACAGGGGGTATGACCGGGGAGCTGTTTTTT
v_gene: TRBV27
j_gene: TRBJ2-2
d_gene: TRBD1

CDR3aa: CAISELPGQSTDEQFF
CDR3nt: TGTGCCATCAGTGAGTTGCCTGGACAGTCTACAGATGAGCAGTTCTTC
v_gene: TRBV10-3
j_gene: TRBJ2-1
d_gene: .

CDR3aa: CASSLPTGVKTEAFF
CDR3nt: TGCGCCAGCAGCTTGCCGACAGGGGTTAAGACTGAAGCTTTCTTT
v_gene: TRBV5-1
j_gene: TRBJ1-1
d_gene: TRBD1

CDR3aa: CASSSPRDTLKASGNTIYF
CDR3nt: TGTGCCAGCAGCTCCCCCCGGGACACCCTCAAGGCCTCTGGAAACACCATATATTTT
v_gene: TRBV2
j_gene: TRBJ1-3
d_gene: .

CDR3aa: CASSLAGVYEQYF
CDR3nt: TGTGCCAGCAGCCTTGCGGGAGTCTACGAGCAGTACTTC
v_gene: TRBV6-2/TRBV6-3
j_gene: TRBJ2-7
d_gene: TRBD2

CDR3aa: CASSRGSNQPQHF
CDR3nt: TGTGCCAGCAGTCGGGGTAGCAATCAGCCCCAGCATTTT
v_gene: TRBV5-6
j_gene: TRBJ1-5
d_gene: .

CDR3aa: CASSLSRGNREQYF
CDR3nt: TGTGCCAGCAGCCTCTCCCGGGGAAATAGGGAGCAGTACTTC
v_gene: TRBV28
j_gene: TRBJ2-7
d_gene: .

CDR3aa: CASSLEDRVYGYTF
CDR3nt: TGTGCCAGCAGTTTAGAAGACAGGGTCTATGGCTACACCTTC
v_gene: TRBV28
j_gene: TRBJ1-2
d_gene: TRBD1

CDR3aa: CASSQDVSLNTGELFF
CDR3nt: TGCGCCAGCAGCCAAGATGTTAGCTTGAACACCGGGGAGCTGTTTTTT
v_gene: TRBV4-3
j_gene: TRBJ2-2
d_gene: .

CDR3aa: CASSQTRQTLYGYTF
CDR3nt: TGTGCCAGCAGCCAGACGAGGCAGACTCTCTATGGCTACACCTTC
v_gene: TRBV11-2
j_gene: TRBJ1-2
d_gene: .

CDR3aa: CASSQPPVEAFF
CDR3nt: TGCGCCAGCAGTCAACCCCCCGTTGAAGCTTTCTTT
v_gene: TRBV23-1
j_gene: TRBJ1-1
d_gene: .

CDR3aa: CASSIPYTGELFF
CDR3nt: TGTGCCAGTAGTATCCCCTACACCGGGGAGCTGTTTTTT
v_gene: TRBV19
j_gene: TRBJ2-2
d_gene: .

CDR3aa: CASSQRDREVGYTF
CDR3nt: TGCGCCAGCAGCCAAAGGGACAGGGAGGTTGGCTACACCTTC
v_gene: TRBV4-1
j_gene: TRBJ1-2
d_gene: TRBD1